This TCR beta chain was profiled in a study of CD8 T cells in Susac syndrome. Germline V CDR1 and CDR2: DFQATT, SNEGSKA (reference sequence). The ends were cut back, 5 bases at V and 5 bases at J, with 24 bases in the middle. The CDR3 covers 16 residues. Reverse transcription of 0.5 to 1 ug RNA was performed with random hexamers. One entry per CDR3 protein, called by TCRdb with MiXCR from the immunoSEQ multiplex PCR reads. The table has about 120,000 distinct CDR3 sequences, 94% seen once; the top ten hold roughly 0.092%. The TCR was taken from a human donor in good health. The genes are TRBV20-1 and TRBJ1-1; a possible D gene is TRBD1 (6 bases). The sequencing sample was made of CD4+ T cells from PBMCs. CDR3 nucleotides: TGCAGTGCTGGCCCCACAGGGTTATCTAGACGGACTGAAGCTTTCTTT. Encoded protein: CSAGPTGLSRRTEAFF.